A selection of T cell receptor beta chains follows, all from one sample in a study of blood T cell repertoires in COVID-19. Using immunoSEQ multiplex PCR, the repertoire was profiled, and TCRdb retains in-frame clones only, with some absent. The profile shows about 110,000 clones, 88% of them singletons. Sequenced input: peripheral blood. The receptors derive from a human donor in a cohort sampled during active COVID-19. CDR3s include the opening cysteine and the closing phenylalanine or tryptophan. The D gene is left open where the match is weak. Not all rows give a size; the values are once, few, many and, for expanded clones, a class.

CDR3 DNA | CDR3 protein | clone size | J gene | D gene | V gene
TGCAGCGTTGTTCCGGGAGACACAGATACGCAGTATTTT | CSVVPGDTDTQYF | NA | TRBJ2-3 | NA | TRBV29-1
TGTGCCAGCAGCCCCGGACTAGACTTCCCGGGGGAGACCCAGTACTTC | CASSPGLDFPGETQYF | NA | TRBJ2-5 | TRBD2 | TRBV7-3
TGTGCCAGCAGAGACCGGGACTATGGCTACACCTTC | CASRDRDYGYTF | NA | TRBJ1-2 | NA | TRBV6-5
TGTGCCGGCGGGGGGGGTAACACCGGGGAGCTGTTTTTT | CAGGGGNTGELFF | NA | TRBJ2-2 | TRBD2 | TRBV19
TGTGCCAGCAGCGCGACTAGTTTCGCTGAGCAGTTCTTC | CASSATSFAEQFF | NA | TRBJ2-1 | NA | TRBV9
TGTGCCAGCAGTATTGACAGGGGATTCTTGGGCTACACCTTC | CASSIDRGFLGYTF | NA | TRBJ1-2 | TRBD1 | TRBV2
TGTGCCAGTAGTATTCAGCAACGGGGTCAGCCCCAGCATTTT | CASSIQQRGQPQHF | few | TRBJ1-5 | NA | TRBV19
TGTGCCAGCAGCTTCGGAGGAATGGGGAACACCGGGGAGCTGTTTTTT | CASSFGGMGNTGELFF | few | TRBJ2-2 | NA | TRBV5-4
TGTGCCACCAGTGCCCGGACAGGGGGAAGCACAGATACGCAGTATTTT | CATSARTGGSTDTQYF | NA | TRBJ2-3 | TRBD1 | TRBV24-1
TGTGCCAGCAGTTACTCGCTCGGACAATCAACTAATGAAAAACTGTTTTTT | CASSYSLGQSTNEKLFF | once | TRBJ1-4 | NA | TRBV6-2/TRBV6-3
TGTGCCAGTAGTATGAAGGTACTAGCGGGGGGGCCAATCACAGATACGCAGTATTTT | CASSMKVLAGGPITDTQYF | NA | TRBJ2-3 | TRBD2 | TRBV19
TGTGCCAGCAGCTTAGGGACTAGCCTAATCGATGAGCAGTTCTTC | CASSLGTSLIDEQFF | NA | TRBJ2-1 | TRBD2 | TRBV11-3
TGTGCCAGCAGCTTAGACCAGCGGAGGATAGATACGCAGTATTTT | CASSLDQRRIDTQYF | NA | TRBJ2-3 | NA | TRBV11-2
TGTGCCAGCAGCAGAAACGACAAAATTTTTTCCTATGGCTACACCTTC | CASSRNDKIFSYGYTF | NA | TRBJ1-2 | NA | TRBV11-2
TGTGCCAGCAGCCAAGCCCAGGAAGCTTTCTTT | CASSQAQEAFF | NA | TRBJ1-1 | NA | TRBV3-1/TRBV3-2
TGTGCCAGCAGTTGGGAAGCGGGAGGGGCCAACTTC | CASSWEAGGANF | once | TRBJ2-5 | TRBD2 | TRBV12-3/TRBV12-4
TGTGCCAGCAGCTTAGGGACAGCTTTTGATACGCAGTATTTT | CASSLGTAFDTQYF | NA | TRBJ2-3 | NA | TRBV11-2
TGTGCCAGCAGCTCCGGGGCGGGGGGCGTTCAAGAGACCCAGTACTTC | CASSSGAGGVQETQYF | NA | TRBJ2-5 | TRBD2 | TRBV9
TGCGCCAGCAGCCAAGAGAGAGGCACGCAGGGGATATTCCAGCCCCAGCATTTT | CASSQERGTQGIFQPQHF | few | TRBJ1-5 | NA | TRBV4-1
TGTGCCAGTAGTATAGGATCTAGCGGGGGGATGAGCACAGATACGCAGTATTTT | CASSIGSSGGMSTDTQYF | NA | TRBJ2-3 | TRBD2 | TRBV19
TGTGCCAGCAGCCGCTCGGTGAGCTCCTACAATGAGCAGTTCTTC | CASSRSVSSYNEQFF | once | TRBJ2-1 | NA | TRBV6-6
TGTGCCAGCACCCTGGCTAGTTCCTACGAGCAGTACTTC | CASTLASSYEQYF | NA | TRBJ2-7 | NA | TRBV28
TGCAGTGCCGCAAGAGGAGGCGAGCAGTACTTC | CSAARGGEQYF | once | TRBJ2-7 | NA | TRBV20-1
TGTGCCAGCATGCTCCGGGAGTCGGGCGAGCAGTACTTC | CASMLRESGEQYF | NA | TRBJ2-7 | NA | TRBV2
TGCGCCAGCAGCGGGGGACAGGTGACCTCTGGAAACACCATATATTTT | CASSGGQVTSGNTIYF | NA | TRBJ1-3 | TRBD1 | TRBV5-1
TGTGCCAGCAGTTATGGACTAGCGGGAGGTTACGAGCAGTACTTC | CASSYGLAGGYEQYF | NA | TRBJ2-7 | TRBD2 | TRBV6-5
TGTGCCAGTAGTATCGGGAATGGCTACACCTTC | CASSIGNGYTF | NA | TRBJ1-2 | NA | TRBV19
TGTGCCAGAAGGTCCTCCGGCACAGGGGGAACTGAAGCTTTCTTT | CARRSSGTGGTEAFF | NA | TRBJ1-1 | TRBD1 | TRBV5-3
TGTGCCTGGAGTACTGGGAACACCGGGGAGCTGTTTTTT | CAWSTGNTGELFF | NA | TRBJ2-2 | NA | TRBV30
TGTGCCAGCAGCTTAGGACAGGACGATAACACCGGGGAGCTGTTTTTT | CASSLGQDDNTGELFF | NA | TRBJ2-2 | NA | TRBV11-3
TGTGCCAGCAGCACTAGCGGGGGGGACTCCTACGAGCAGTACTTC | CASSTSGGDSYEQYF | NA | TRBJ2-7 | TRBD2 | TRBV7-9
TGCGCCAGCAACCCTGACAGGGAGTACGACGAGCAGTACTTC | CASNPDREYDEQYF | NA | TRBJ2-7 | TRBD1 | TRBV5-1
TGTGCCAGCAGTGCCGGACAGGAGCCAATTCAGTACTTC | CASSAGQEPIQYF | NA | TRBJ2-4 | TRBD1 | TRBV28
TGTGCCAGCAGCTATTATTACCGCTCTGACGGAGCTAACTATGGCTACACCTTC | CASSYYYRSDGANYGYTF | NA | TRBJ1-2 | NA | TRBV3-1/TRBV3-2
TGTGCCAGCAGCGACGCCACAGGGTATCAGCCCCAGCATTTT | CASSDATGYQPQHF | NA | TRBJ1-5 | NA | TRBV25-1
TGTGCCAGCAGCTTGCTAGGACAGCTAGGAACTGGCTACACCTTC | CASSLLGQLGTGYTF | NA | TRBJ1-2 | NA | TRBV5-4
TGTGCCAGCAGTTCGCCGGGACACCACTACGAGCAGTACTTC | CASSSPGHHYEQYF | NA | TRBJ2-7 | NA | TRBV28
TGTGCCAGCAGCTTAGCGCTCGGACAAGGGGGCTACACCTTC | CASSLALGQGGYTF | NA | TRBJ1-2 | NA | TRBV7-2
TGTGCCAGCAGCTTGATCCGGGGGGCGATAACTGAAGCTTTCTTT | CASSLIRGAITEAFF | NA | TRBJ1-1 | NA | TRBV5-6
TGTGCCAGCAGTTACTCGGGGAGAGGAGAAAAACTGTTTTTT | CASSYSGRGEKLFF | NA | TRBJ1-4 | NA | TRBV6-5
TGTGCCAGCAGTTTCCCAGGGGGCCAGGGAGGCGAGCAGTACTTC | CASSFPGGQGGEQYF | few | TRBJ2-7 | TRBD1 | TRBV28
TGTGCCAGCAGTTCGACCAAGGGGGGACAGTTGAACACTGAAGCTTTCTTT | CASSSTKGGQLNTEAFF | NA | TRBJ1-1 | TRBD1 | TRBV27
TGTGCCATCAGTGAGCCAGGGAAGGGGGATACGCAGTATTTT | CAISEPGKGDTQYF | NA | TRBJ2-3 | NA | TRBV10-3
TGTGCCAGCAGCCGGGACAGTGCTAACTATGGCTACACCTTC | CASSRDSANYGYTF | NA | TRBJ1-2 | TRBD1 | TRBV6-5
TGTGCCAGTACCCCGACTAGCGGTGGTATTGCTCGGACCCAGTACTTC | CASTPTSGGIARTQYF | NA | TRBJ2-5 | TRBD2 | TRBV19
TGCAGCGTTGAAGGCACGGGATACGAGCAGTACTTC | CSVEGTGYEQYF | NA | TRBJ2-7 | NA | TRBV29-1
TGCGCCAGCAGCCAAGGGGGACTAGCGGGAGTGGGTACCGGGGAGCTGTTTTTT | CASSQGGLAGVGTGELFF | few | TRBJ2-2 | TRBD2 | TRBV4-1
TGTGCCAGCGCTTTTCGGGGGGGCGCGGTCGAGCAGTACTTC | CASAFRGGAVEQYF | NA | TRBJ2-7 | TRBD2 | TRBV28
TGTGCCAGCAGCTTCAGGGGGAACACTGAAGCTTTCTTT | CASSFRGNTEAFF | once | TRBJ1-1 | NA | TRBV5-5
TGTGCCTGGAGCGAGCTGCTCTCCTACGAGCAGTACTTC | CAWSELLSYEQYF | NA | TRBJ2-7 | NA | TRBV30
TGTGCCAGCTCACCAGACAGGAGCTCTGGAAACACCATATATTTT | CASSPDRSSGNTIYF | NA | TRBJ1-3 | NA | TRBV18
TGCGCCAGCAGCCAAGGGACTAGCGGGGTTGAGACCCAGTACTTC | CASSQGTSGVETQYF | NA | TRBJ2-5 | TRBD2 | TRBV4-1
TGTGCCAGCACGAGCGCCCCTCTCTATGGCTACACCTTC | CASTSAPLYGYTF | NA | TRBJ1-2 | NA | TRBV7-9